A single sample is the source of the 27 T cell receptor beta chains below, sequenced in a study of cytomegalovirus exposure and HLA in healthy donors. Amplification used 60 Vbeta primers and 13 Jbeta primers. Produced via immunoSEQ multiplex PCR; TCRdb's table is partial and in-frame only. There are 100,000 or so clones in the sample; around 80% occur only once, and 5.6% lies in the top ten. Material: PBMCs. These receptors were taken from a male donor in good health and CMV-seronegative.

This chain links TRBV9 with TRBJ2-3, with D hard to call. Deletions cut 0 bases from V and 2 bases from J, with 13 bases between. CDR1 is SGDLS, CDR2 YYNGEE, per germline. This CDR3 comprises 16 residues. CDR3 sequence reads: CASSVGRRGVTDTQYF. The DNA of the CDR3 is TGTGCCAGCAGCGTAGGCCGGCGAGGAGTCACAGATACGCAGTATTTT. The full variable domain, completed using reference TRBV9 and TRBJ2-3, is DSGVTQTPKHLITATGQRVTLRCSPRSGDLSVYWYQQSLDQGLQFLIQYYNGEERAKGNILERFSAQQFPDLHSELNLSSLELGDSALYFCASSVGRRGVTDTQYFGPGTRLTVL.

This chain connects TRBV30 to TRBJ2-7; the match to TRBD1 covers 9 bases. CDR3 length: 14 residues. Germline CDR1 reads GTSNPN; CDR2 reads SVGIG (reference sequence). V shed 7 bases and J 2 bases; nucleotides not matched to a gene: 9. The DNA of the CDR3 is TGTGCCTACACAACCGGGACAGGGCCCTACGAGCAGTACTTC. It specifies CAYTTGTGPYEQYF.

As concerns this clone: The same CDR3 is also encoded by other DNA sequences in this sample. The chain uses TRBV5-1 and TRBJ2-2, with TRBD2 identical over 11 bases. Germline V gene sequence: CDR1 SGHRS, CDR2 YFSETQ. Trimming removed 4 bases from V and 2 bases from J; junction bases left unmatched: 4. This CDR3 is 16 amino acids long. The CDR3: CASSARLAGNTGELFF. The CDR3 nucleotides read TGCGCCAGCAGCGCTCGACTAGCGGGAAACACCGGGGAGCTGTTTTTT.

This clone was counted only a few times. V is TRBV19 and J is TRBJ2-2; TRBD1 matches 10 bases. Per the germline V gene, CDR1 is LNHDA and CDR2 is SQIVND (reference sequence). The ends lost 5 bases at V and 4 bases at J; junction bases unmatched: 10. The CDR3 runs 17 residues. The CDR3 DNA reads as TGTGCCAGTAGTCGCTTTCCGGGACAGGGGTTCACCGGGGAGCTGTTTTTT. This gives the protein CASSRFPGQGFTGELFF.

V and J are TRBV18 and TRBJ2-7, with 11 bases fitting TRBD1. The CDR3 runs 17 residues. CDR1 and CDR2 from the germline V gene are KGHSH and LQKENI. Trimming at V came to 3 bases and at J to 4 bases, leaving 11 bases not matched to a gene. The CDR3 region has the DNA TGTGCCAGCTCACCTAGCCCCGGGACAGGGGGTTCTTACGAGCAGTACTTC. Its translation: CASSPSPGTGGSYEQYF.

CDR3 nucleotides: TGTGCCAGCAGCCTCGACAGGGGGCCGGGCACAGATACGCAGTATTTT. It is translated as CASSLDRGPGTDTQYF. V and J are TRBV7-2 and TRBJ2-3, with TRBD1 matching over 10 bases. J gave up 1 base and V 5 bases, and 6 bases lay outside the gene matches. The CDR3 contains 16 residues. From germline, CDR1 is SGHTA and CDR2 FQGNSA.

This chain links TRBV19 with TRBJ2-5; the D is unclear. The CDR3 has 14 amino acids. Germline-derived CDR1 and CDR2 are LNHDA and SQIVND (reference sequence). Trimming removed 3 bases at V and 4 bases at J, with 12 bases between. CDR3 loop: CASSIPSVSETQYF. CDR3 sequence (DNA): TGTGCCAGTAGTATCCCATCGGTATCAGAGACCCAGTACTTC.

The CDR3 DNA reads TGTGCCACCAGCAGAGCCCCGGGGGAAGGCGGGGAGCTGTTTTTT. It is translated as CATSRAPGEGGELFF. V and J are TRBV15 and TRBJ2-2; TRBD2 is a possible D gene (6 bases). The germline V gene has CDR1 LNHNV and CDR2 YYDKDF (reference sequence). V gave up 1 base and J gave up 7 bases, with 13 bases separating them. CDR3 length: 15 amino acids. The full variable domain, with the rest looked up from reference TRBV15 and TRBJ2-2, is DAMVIQNPRYQVTQFGKPVTLSCSQTLNHNVMYWYQQKSSQAPKLLFHYYDKDFNNEADTPDNFQSRRPNTSFCFLDIRSPGLGDTAMYLCATSRAPGEGGELFFGEGSRLTVL.

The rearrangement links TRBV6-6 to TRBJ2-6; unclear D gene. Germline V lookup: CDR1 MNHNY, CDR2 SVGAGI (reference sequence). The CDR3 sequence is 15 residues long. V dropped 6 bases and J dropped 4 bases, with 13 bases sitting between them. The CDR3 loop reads CASSPSQVGANVLTF. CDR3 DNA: TGTGCCAGCAGCCCCTCGCAGGTGGGGGCCAACGTCCTGACTTTC.

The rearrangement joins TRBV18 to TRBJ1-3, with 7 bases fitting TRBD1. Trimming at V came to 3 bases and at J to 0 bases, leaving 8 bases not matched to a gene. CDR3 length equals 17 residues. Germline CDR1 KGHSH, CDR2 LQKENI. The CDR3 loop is CASSPSGTASSGNTIYF. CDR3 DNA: TGTGCCAGCTCACCCTCCGGGACAGCTAGCTCTGGAAACACCATATATTTT. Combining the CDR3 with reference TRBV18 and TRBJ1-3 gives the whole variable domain NAGVMQNPRHLVRRRGQEARLRCSPMKGHSHVYWYRQLPEEGLKFMVYLQKENIIDESGMPKERFSAEFPKEGPSILRIQQVVRGDSAAYFCASSPSGTASSGNTIYFGEGSWLTVV.

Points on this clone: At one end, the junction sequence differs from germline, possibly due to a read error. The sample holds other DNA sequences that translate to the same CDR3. Here the CDR3 reads CASSHLTGGHHTFFVGTEAFF. The CDR3 DNA reads TGCGCCAGCAGTCATCTCACAGGGGGCCACCATACATTTTTCGTTGGGACTGAGGCTTTCTTT. V is TRBV23-1 and J is TRBJ1-1; 9 bases line up with TRBD1. TRBV23-1 is placed among ORFs of uncertain function. The CDR3 totals 21 residues.

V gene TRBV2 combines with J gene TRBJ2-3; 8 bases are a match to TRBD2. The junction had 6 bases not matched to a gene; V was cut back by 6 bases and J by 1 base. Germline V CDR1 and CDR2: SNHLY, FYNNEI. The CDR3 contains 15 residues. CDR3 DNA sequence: TGTGCCAGCAGAGGACTAGCCTCCGGCACAGATACGCAGTATTTT. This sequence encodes CASRGLASGTDTQYF. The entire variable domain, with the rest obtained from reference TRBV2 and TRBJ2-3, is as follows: EPEVTQTPSHQVTQMGQEVILRCVPISNHLYFYWYRQILGQKVEFLVSFYNNEISEKSEIFDDQFSVERPDGSNFTLKIRSTKLEDSAMYFCASRGLASGTDTQYFGPGTRLTVL.

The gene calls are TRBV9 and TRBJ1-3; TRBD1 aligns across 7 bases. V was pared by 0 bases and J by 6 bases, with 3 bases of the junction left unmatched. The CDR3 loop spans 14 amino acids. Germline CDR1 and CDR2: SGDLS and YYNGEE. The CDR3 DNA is TGTGCCAGCAGCGTAGAACAGGGGTTAAACACCATATATTTT. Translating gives CASSVEQGLNTIYF.

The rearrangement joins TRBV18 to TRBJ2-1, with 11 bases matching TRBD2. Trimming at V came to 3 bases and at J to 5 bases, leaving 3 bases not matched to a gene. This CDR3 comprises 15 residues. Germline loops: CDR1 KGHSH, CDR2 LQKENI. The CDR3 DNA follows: TGTGCCAGCTCACCGGGACTAGCGGCTGACAATGAGCAGTTCTTC. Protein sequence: CASSPGLAADNEQFF.

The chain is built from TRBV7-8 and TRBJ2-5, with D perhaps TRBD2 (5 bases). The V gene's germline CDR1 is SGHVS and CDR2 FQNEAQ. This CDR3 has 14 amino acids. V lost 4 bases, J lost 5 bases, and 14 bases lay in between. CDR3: CASSWPLARETQYF. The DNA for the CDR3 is TGTGCCAGCAGCTGGCCCCTAGCCCGGGAGACCCAGTACTTC. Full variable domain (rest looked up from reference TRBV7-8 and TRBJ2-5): GAGVSQSPRYKVAKRGQDVALRCDPISGHVSLFWYQQALGQGPEFLTYFQNEAQLDKSGLPSDRFFAERPEGSVSTLKIQRTQQEDSAVYLCASSWPLARETQYFGPGTRLLVL.

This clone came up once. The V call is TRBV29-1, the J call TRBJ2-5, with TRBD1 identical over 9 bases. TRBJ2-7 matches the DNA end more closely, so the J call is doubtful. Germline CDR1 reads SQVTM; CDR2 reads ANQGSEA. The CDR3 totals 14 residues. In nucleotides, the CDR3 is TGCAGCGTCCTCAGGGACAGGGTCTCCTACGAGCAGTACTTC. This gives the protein CSVLRDRVSYEQYF.

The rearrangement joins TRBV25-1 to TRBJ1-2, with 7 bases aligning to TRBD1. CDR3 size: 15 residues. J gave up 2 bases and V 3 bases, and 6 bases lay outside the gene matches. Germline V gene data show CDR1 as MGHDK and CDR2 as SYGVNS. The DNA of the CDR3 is TGTGCCAGCAGTGAGACAGGGAAGGCGAACTATGGCTACACCTTC. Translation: CASSETGKANYGYTF.

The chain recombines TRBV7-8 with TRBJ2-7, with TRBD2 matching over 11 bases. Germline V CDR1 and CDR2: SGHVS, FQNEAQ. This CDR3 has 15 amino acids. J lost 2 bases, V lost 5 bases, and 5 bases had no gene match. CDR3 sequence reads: CASSRETSGTYEQYF. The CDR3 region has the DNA TGTGCCAGCAGCCGAGAGACTAGCGGGACCTACGAGCAGTACTTC.

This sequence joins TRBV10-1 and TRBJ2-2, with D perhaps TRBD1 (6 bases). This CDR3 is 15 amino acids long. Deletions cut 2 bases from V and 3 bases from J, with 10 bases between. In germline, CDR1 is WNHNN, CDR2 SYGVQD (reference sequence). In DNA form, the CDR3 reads TGCGCCAGCAGTGAGGGGGGCACAGACACCGGGGAGCTGTTTTTT. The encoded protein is CASSEGGTDTGELFF.

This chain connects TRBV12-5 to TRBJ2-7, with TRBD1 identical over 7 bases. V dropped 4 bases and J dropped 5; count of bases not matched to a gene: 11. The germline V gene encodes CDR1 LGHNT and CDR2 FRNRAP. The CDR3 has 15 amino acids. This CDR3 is CASGSHRGTGNEQYF. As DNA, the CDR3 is TGTGCTAGTGGTTCGCACAGGGGTACCGGGAACGAGCAGTACTTC. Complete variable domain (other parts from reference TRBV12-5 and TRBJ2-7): DARVTQTPRHKVTEMGQEVTMRCQPILGHNTVFWYRQTMMQGLELLAYFRNRAPLDDSGMPKDRFSAEMPDATLATLKIQPSEPRDSAVYFCASGSHRGTGNEQYFGPGTRLTVT.

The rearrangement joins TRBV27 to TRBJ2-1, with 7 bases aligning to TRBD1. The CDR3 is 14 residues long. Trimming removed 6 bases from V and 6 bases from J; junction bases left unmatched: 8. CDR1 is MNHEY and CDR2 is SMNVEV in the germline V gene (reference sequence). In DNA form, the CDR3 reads TGTGCCAGCAGGCCGACAGGGAATGGCAATGAGCAGTTCTTC. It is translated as CASRPTGNGNEQFF.

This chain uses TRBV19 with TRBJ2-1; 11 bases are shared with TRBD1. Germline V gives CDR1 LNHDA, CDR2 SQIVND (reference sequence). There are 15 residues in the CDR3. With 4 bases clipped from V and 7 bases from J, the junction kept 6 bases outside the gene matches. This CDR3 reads CASSSTGTGGNEQFF. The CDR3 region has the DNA TGTGCCAGTAGTAGTACCGGGACAGGGGGGAATGAGCAGTTCTTC.

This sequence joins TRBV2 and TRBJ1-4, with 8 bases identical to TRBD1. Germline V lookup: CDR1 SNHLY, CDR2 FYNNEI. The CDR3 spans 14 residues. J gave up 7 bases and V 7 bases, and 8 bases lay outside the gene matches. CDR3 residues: CASTAQTGVEKLFF. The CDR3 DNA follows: TGTGCCAGCACGGCCCAGACAGGGGTTGAAAAACTGTTTTTT.

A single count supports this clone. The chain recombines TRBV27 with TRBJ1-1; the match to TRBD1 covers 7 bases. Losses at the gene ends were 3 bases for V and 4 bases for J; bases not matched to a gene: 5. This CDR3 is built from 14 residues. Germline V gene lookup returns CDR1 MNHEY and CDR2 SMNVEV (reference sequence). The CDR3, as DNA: TGTGCCAGCAGTTTGAAGGGGGCGGGCACTGAAGCTTTCTTT. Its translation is CASSLKGAGTEAFF.

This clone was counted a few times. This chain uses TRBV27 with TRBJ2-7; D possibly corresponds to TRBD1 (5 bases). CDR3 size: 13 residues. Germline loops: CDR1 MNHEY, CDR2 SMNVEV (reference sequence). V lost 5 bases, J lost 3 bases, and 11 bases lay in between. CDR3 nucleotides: TGTGCCAGCAGTCATAGGGGCGGCTACGAGCAGTACTTC. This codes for CASSHRGGYEQYF.

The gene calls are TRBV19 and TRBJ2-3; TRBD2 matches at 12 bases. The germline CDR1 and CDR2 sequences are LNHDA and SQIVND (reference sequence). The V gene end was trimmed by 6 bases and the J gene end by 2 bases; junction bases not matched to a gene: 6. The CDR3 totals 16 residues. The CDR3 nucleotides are TGTGCCAGTAGAACCGGACTAGCGGGGTACACAGATACGCAGTATTTT. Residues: CASRTGLAGYTDTQYF. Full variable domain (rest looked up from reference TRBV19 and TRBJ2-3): DGGITQSPKYLFRKEGQNVTLSCEQNLNHDAMYWYRQDPGQGLRLIYYSQIVNDFQKGDIAEGYSVSREKKESFPLTVTSAQKNPTAFYLCASRTGLAGYTDTQYFGPGTRLTVL.

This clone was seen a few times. CDR3 amino acids: CASSVRGLNTGELFF. The CDR3, as DNA: TGTGCCAGCAGTGTAAGGGGGCTAAATACCGGGGAGCTGTTTTTT. The chain combines TRBV25-1 with TRBJ2-2; 7 nucleotides line up with TRBD1. With V trimmed by 4 bases and J by 5 bases, 7 bases remained unmatched. The CDR3 has 15 amino acids. Germline V gene sequence: CDR1 MGHDK, CDR2 SYGVNS.